This T cell receptor (beta chain) appears in the sequencing data of a study of vaccination effects on CD4 cells after COVID-19. As to this clone: Its antigen remains unknown.

Before sequencing took place, the ViraFEST assay used viral peptide pools to expand antigen-specific CD4+ T cells. On approximately day 9 of culture, CD4+ T cells were separated out. Each participant was administered two doses of either the BNT162b2 or the mRNA-1273 vaccine. At days 3 and 7, half of the medium was exchanged for IL-2 medium. Method: immunoSEQ multiplex PCR; TCRdb's copy keeps in-frame clones and lacks some. The data contain about 81,000 clones, around 74% of them seen just once; the ten biggest clones take up 1.1%. V was cut by 4 bases and J by 0 bases, with 10 bases left in between. From germline, CDR1 is SGHRS and CDR2 YFSETQ. CDR3 length equals 14 residues.

The V and J genes are TRBV5-1 and TRBJ2-5; perhaps TRBD2 as D (5 bases). The TCR was taken from a human donor who received a COVID-19 vaccine. The sample here was CD4+ T cells from PBMCs cultured with HCoV-OC43 spike peptides, taken after COVID-19 vaccination. Sample subset: HCoV-OC43 spike overlapping peptide pool stimulation. This CDR3 is CASSHGLNQETQYF. CDR3 nucleotide sequence: TGCGCCAGCAGCCATGGACTGAACCAAGAGACCCAGTACTTC.